This TCR beta chain emerged from a study of blood T cell repertoires in COVID-19. On the study more broadly: Some COVID-19 samples were acute and others convalescent; all came from the United States, Italy and Spain. From T cells, B-cell-depleted T cells, or PBMCs came the material, which was cDNA or gDNA.

Authors' analysis steps: Amplification with reference gene primers provided the estimates of nucleated cell counts. Method: immunoSEQ multiplex PCR; TCRdb's copy keeps in-frame clones and lacks some. D and trimming come from the DNA, and the V and J calls and clone size come from that table. The data contain about 290,000 clones, roughly 80% of them seen just once; the ten biggest clones take up around 4.2%. This clone was detected once. In germline, CDR1 is LGHNA, CDR2 YNFKEQ. The V and J ends lost 3 bases and 3 bases, in that order; junction bases with no gene match: 8. The CDR3 is 16 amino acids. This TCR derives from a woman in her 50s with active or convalescent COVID-19. The sample taken for sequencing was peripheral blood. This chain connects TRBV4-2 to TRBJ2-7, with TRBD2 matching over 10 bases. The chain's CDR3 is CASSHASGRAVYEQYF. CDR3 coding DNA: TGTGCCAGCAGCCATGCCAGCGGGAGGGCCGTCTACGAGCAGTACTTC.